This section outlines one T cell receptor (beta chain) sequence together with its context. In the original analysis: Quantification of nucleated cells was approximated via reference gene primer amplification. Method: immunoSEQ multiplex PCR; TCRdb's copy keeps in-frame clones and lacks some. V and J calls plus clone size are reproduced from that table; the DNA served to infer D and trimming. The repertoire holds about 78,000 clones, with 90% as singletons. This entry comes from a study of blood T cell repertoires in COVID-19. For the study at large: COVID-19 samples, acute and convalescent, were from the United States, Italy and Spain. PBMCs, B-cell-depleted T cells, or T cells were the source of the cDNA or gDNA that made up the material.

The CDR3 runs to 17 residues. Germline V CDR1 and CDR2: MDHEN, SYDVKM. V shed 5 bases, J shed 3 bases, and the junction held 8 bases outside the gene matches. Sequenced sample: peripheral blood. The V gene is TRBV28, the J gene TRBJ2-1, with 12 bases identical to TRBD2. The receptor was isolated from a woman aged 45-60 years in a cohort sampled during active COVID-19. The CDR3 nucleotides read TGTGCCAGCAGTCCGTCTAGCGGGAGGGCCGTCTACAATGAGCAGTTCTTC. It yields the protein CASSPSSGRAVYNEQFF.